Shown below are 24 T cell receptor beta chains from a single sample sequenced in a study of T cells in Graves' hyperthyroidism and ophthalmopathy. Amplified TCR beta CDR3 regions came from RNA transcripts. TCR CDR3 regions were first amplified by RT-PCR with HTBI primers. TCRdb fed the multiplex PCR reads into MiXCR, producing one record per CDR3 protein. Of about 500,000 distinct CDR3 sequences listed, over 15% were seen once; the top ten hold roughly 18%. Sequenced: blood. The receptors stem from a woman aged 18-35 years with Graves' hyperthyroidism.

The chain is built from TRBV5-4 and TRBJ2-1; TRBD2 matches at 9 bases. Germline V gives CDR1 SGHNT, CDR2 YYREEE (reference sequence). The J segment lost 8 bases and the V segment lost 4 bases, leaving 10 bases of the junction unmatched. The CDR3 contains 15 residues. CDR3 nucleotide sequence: TGTGCCAGCAGCCAAGAAGCTAGCGGGGACGATGAGCAGTTCTTC. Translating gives CASSQEASGDDEQFF.

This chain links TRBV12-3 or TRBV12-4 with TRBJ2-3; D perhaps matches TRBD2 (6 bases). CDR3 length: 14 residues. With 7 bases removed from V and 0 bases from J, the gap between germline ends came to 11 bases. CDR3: CASTDGGSTDTQYF. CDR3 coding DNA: TGTGCCAGCACCGACGGGGGTAGCACAGATACGCAGTATTTT.

The CDR3 nucleotides read TGTGCCACCAGCAGAGAGGTCTCGGGCGAGCAGTACTTC. This sequence encodes CATSREVSGEQYF. The rearrangement links TRBV15 to TRBJ2-7; D not resolved. Germline CDR1 LNHNV, CDR2 YYDKDF (reference sequence). Deletions cut 0 bases from V and 6 bases from J, with 9 bases between. The CDR3 is 13 amino acids.

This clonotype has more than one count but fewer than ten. The CDR3 bases are TGTGCCAGCTCCTTCGGGACTCTCAATGAGCAGTTCTTC. It translates to CASSFGTLNEQFF. V gene TRBV19 combines with J gene TRBJ2-1, with TRBD2 as a possible D gene (6 bases). The CDR3 has 13 residues. Germline V lookup: CDR1 LNHDA, CDR2 SQIVND (reference sequence). V dropped 9 bases and J dropped 6 bases, with 15 bases sitting between them.

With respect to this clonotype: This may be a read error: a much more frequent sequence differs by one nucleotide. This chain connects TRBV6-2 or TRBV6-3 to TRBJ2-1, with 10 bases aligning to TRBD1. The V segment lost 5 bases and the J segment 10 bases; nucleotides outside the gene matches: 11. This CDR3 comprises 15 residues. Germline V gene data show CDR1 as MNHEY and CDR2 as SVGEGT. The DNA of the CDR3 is TGTGCCAGCAGTCAGAGACGACAGGGGGCTTACGAGCAGTTCTTC. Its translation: CASSQRRQGAYEQFF.

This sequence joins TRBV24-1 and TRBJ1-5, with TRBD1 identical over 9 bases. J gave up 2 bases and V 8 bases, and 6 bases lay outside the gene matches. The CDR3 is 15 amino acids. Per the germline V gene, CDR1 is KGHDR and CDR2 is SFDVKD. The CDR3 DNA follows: TGTGCCACCATGCCGGGACAGGGAGGCAATCAGCCCCAGCATTTT. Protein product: CATMPGQGGNQPQHF.

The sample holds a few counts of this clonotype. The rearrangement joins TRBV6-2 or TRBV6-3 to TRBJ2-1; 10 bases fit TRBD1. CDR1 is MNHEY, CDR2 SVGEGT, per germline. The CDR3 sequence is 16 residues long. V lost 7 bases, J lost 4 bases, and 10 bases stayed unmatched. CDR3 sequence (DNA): TGTGCCAGCAACCATCCCGGGACAGGGGATTACAATGAGCAGTTCTTC. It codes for CASNHPGTGDYNEQFF.

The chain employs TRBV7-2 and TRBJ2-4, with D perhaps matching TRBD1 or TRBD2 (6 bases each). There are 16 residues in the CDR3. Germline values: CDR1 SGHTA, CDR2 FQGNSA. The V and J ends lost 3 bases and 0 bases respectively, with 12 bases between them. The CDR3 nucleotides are TGTGCCAGCAGCTTTTGGGGGGCCCTAGCCAAAAACATTCAGTACTTC. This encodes CASSFWGALAKNIQYF. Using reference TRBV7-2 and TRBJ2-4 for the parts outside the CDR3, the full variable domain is GAGVSQSPSNKVTEKGKDVELRCDPISGHTALYWYRQSLGQGLEFLIYFQGNSAPDKSGLPSDRFSAERTGGSVSTLTIQRTQQEDSAVYLCASSFWGALAKNIQYFGAGTRLSVL.

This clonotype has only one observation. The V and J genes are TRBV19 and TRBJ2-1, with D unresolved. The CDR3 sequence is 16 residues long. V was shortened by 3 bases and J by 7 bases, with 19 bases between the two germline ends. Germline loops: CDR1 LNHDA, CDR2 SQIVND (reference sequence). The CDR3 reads CASSILADEVLNEQFF. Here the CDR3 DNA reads TGTGCCAGTAGTATTTTGGCGGATGAGGTGTTGAATGAGCAGTTCTTC. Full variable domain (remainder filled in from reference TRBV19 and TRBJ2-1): DGGITQSPKYLFRKEGQNVTLSCEQNLNHDAMYWYRQDPGQGLRLIYYSQIVNDFQKGDIAEGYSVSREKKESFPLTVTSAQKNPTAFYLCASSILADEVLNEQFFGPGTRLTVL.

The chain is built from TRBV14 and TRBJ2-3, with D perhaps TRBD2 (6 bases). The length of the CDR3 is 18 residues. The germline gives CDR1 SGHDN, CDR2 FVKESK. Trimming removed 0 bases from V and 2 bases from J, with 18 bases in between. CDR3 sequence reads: CASSQDLIAAGPTDTQYF. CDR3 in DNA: TGTGCCAGCAGCCAAGATTTAATAGCGGCAGGACCCACAGATACGCAGTATTTT.

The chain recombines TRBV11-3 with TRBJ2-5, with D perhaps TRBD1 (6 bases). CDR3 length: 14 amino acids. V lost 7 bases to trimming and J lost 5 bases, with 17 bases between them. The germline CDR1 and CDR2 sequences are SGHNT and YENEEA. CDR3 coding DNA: TGTGCCAGCAACCGAGCAGACAGGAAGGAGACCCAGTACTTC. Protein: CASNRADRKETQYF.

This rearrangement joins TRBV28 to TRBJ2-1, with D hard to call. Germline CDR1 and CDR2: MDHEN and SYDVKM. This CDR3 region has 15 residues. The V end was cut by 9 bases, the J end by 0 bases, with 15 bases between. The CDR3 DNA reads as TGTGCCAGTAGTGGCCAAGGGCTCTCCTACAATGAGCAGTTCTTC. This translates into CASSGQGLSYNEQFF.

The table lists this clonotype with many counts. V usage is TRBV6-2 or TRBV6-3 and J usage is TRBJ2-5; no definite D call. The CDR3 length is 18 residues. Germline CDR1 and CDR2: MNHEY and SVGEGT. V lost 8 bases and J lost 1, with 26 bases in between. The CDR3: CASRLGWTPGAIQETQYF. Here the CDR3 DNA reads TGTGCCAGCCGACTGGGATGGACCCCCGGCGCCATCCAAGAGACCCAGTACTTC.

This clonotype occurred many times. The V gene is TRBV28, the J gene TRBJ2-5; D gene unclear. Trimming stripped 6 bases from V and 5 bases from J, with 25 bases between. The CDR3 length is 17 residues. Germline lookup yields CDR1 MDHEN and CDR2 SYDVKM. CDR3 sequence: CASSPTEGLWGSETQYF. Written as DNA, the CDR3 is TGTGCCAGCAGCCCGACCGAAGGCCTGTGGGGAAGTGAGACCCAGTACTTC.

CDR3 sequence (DNA): TGTGCCAGCAGCCAAGATGGGGGGGGCGGGAGGTCCTACGAGCAGTACTTC. This encodes CASSQDGGGGRSYEQYF. The chain uses TRBV3-1 and TRBJ2-7; the match to TRBD2 covers 8 bases. The germline CDR1 and CDR2 sequences are LGHDT and YNNKEL (reference sequence). Trimming took 0 bases from V and 1 from J; bases not matched to a gene: 8. The CDR3 runs 17 residues.

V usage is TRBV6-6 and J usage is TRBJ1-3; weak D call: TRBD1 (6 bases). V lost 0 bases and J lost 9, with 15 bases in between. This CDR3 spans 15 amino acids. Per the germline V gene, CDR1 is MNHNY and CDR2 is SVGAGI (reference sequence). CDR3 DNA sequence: TGTGCCAGCAGTTACTCAGCGGGGGCGCGGGTCACCATATATTTT. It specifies CASSYSAGARVTIYF.

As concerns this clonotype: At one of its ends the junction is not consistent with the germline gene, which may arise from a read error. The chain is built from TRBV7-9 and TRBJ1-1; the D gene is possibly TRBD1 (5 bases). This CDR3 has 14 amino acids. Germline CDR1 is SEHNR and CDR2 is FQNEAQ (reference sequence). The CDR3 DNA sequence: TGTGCCAACAGCTCTAGACAGCAGAACACTGAAGCTTTCTTT. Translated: CANSSRQQNTEAFF.

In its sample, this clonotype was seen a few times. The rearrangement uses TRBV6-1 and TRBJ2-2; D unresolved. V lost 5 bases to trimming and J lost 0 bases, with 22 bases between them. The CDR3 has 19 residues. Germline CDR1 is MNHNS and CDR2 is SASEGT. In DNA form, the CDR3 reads TGTGCCAGCAGTTATTGGTCGGGCTTACCGTTCGCGAACACCGGGGAGCTGTTTTTT. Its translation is CASSYWSGLPFANTGELFF.

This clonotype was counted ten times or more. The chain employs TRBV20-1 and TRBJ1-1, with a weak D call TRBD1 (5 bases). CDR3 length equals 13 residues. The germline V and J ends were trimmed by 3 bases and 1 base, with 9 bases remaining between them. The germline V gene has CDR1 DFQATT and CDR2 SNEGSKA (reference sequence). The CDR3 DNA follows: TGCAGTGCTAGGGTGGACAAGAACACTGAAGCTTTCTTT. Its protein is CSARVDKNTEAFF.

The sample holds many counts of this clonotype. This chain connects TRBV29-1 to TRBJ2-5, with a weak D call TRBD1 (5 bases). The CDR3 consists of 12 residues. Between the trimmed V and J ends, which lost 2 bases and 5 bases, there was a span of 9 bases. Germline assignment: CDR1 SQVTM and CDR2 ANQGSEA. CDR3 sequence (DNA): TGCAGCGTTGAACAGGGTTGGGAGACCCAGTACTTC. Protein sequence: CSVEQGWETQYF. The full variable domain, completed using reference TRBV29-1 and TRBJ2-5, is SAVISQKPSRDICQRGTSLTIQCQVDSQVTMMFWYRQQPGQSLTLIATANQGSEATYESGFVIDKFPISRPNLTFSTLTVSNMSPEDSSIYLCSVEQGWETQYFGPGTRLLVL.

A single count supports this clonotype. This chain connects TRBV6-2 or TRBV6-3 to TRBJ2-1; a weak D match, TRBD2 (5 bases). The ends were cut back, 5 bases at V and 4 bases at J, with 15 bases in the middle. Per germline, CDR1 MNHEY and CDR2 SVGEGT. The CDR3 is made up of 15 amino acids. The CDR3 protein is CASSPGVASYNEQFF. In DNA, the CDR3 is TGTGCCAGCAGTCCCGGGGTAGCGAGTTACAATGAGCAGTTCTTC.

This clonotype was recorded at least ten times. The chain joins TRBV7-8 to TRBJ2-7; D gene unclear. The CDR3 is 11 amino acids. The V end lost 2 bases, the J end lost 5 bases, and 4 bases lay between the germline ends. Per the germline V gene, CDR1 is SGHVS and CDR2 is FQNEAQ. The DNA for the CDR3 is TGTGCCAGCAGCTTAAGGCACGAGCAGTACTTC. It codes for CASSLRHEQYF.

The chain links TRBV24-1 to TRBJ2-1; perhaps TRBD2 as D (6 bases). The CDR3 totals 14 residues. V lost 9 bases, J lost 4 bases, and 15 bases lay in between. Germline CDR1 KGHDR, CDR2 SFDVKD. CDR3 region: CATPGTRHYNEQFF. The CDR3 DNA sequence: TGTGCCACCCCAGGGACTCGACATTACAATGAGCAGTTCTTC.

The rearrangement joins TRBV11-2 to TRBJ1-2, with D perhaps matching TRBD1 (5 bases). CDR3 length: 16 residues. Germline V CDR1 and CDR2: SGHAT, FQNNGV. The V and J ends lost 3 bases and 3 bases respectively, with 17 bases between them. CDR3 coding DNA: TGTGCCAGCAGCTTGCCTCGGGGGAAGCTCGACTATGGCTACACCTTC. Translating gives CASSLPRGKLDYGYTF. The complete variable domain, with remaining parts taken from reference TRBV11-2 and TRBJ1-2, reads EAGVAQSPRYKIIEKRQSVAFWCNPISGHATLYWYQQILGQGPKLLIQFQNNGVVDDSQLPKDRFSAERLKGVDSTLKIQPAKLEDSAVYLCASSLPRGKLDYGYTFGSGTRLTVV.